The present T cell receptor beta chain was sequenced within a study of blood T cell repertoires in COVID-19. Study-level background: PBMCs, B-cell-depleted T cells, or T cells were the source of the cDNA or gDNA that made up the material.

Original methodology: Estimation of nucleated cell counts was performed using reference gene primer amplification. Assay used: immunoSEQ multiplex PCR; TCRdb lists only in-frame clones, some missing. Clone size and V and J calls were adopted from that table, with D and trimming inferred from the DNA. The sample carries a few hundred thousand clones, approximately 92% recorded once. Cohorts were determined from participant-reported clinical history. The CDR3 loop spans 13 amino acids. Per germline, CDR1 MNHEY and CDR2 SMNVEV (reference sequence). The V end was cut by 4 bases, the J end by 6 bases, with 12 bases between.

The sample taken for sequencing was PBMCs or T cells enriched from blood (not recorded which). The clonotype comes from a woman aged 25 to 39 who had recovered from COVID-19. The gene calls are TRBV27 and TRBJ1-1, with D possibly being TRBD1 (5 bases). CDR3 amino acids: CASSCRGCAEAFF. CDR3 DNA: TGTGCCAGCAGTTGCCGGGGGTGTGCTGAAGCTTTCTTT.